The 19 T cell receptor beta chains below were found in one sample sequenced in a study of glioma-infiltrating T cells. TCR alpha and beta CDR3 regions were amplified from RNA using iRepertoire nested multiplex PCR. TCRdb processed the multiplex PCR reads anew with MiXCR; each CDR3 protein has one entry. The sample shows approximately 100,000 distinct CDR3 sequences, around a quarter of them seen only once. The sequenced sample consisted of glioma tissue, nonneoplastic brain tissue, or PBMCs (not recorded which). The receptors shown here come from a human donor with low-grade glioma or glioblastoma, undergoing nonglioma brain surgery, or in good health (not recorded which).

Many counts were recorded for this clonotype. The chain is built from TRBV27 and TRBJ1-3; 7 bases map to TRBD1. Germline values: CDR1 MNHEY, CDR2 SMNVEV (reference sequence). CDR3 length equals 14 residues. Trimming at V came to 6 bases and at J to 7 bases, leaving 9 bases not matched to a gene. In DNA, the CDR3 is TGTGCCAGCAGGGGGCACGACAGGGCGAACACCATATATTTT. Translation: CASRGHDRANTIYF.

This clonotype has ten or more counts. The chain uses TRBV6-2 or TRBV6-3 and TRBJ2-2; maybe TRBD1 (5 bases). CDR3 length equals 14 residues. V lost 5 bases to trimming and J lost 3 bases, with 10 bases between them. The germline gives CDR1 MNHEY, CDR2 SVGEGT. The DNA of the CDR3 is TGTGCCAGCAGTCCAGACAGTTACACCGGGGAGCTGTTTTTT. Translation: CASSPDSYTGELFF.

This clonotype was detected many times. The V call is TRBV7-2, the J call TRBJ2-7, with a tentative D call TRBD1 (5 bases). V was shortened by 5 bases and J by 2 bases, with 10 bases between the two germline ends. CDR3 length: 13 amino acids. From germline, CDR1 is SGHTA and CDR2 FQGNSA. The CDR3, as DNA: TGTGCCAGCAGCCGGACACCGCCCTACGAGCAGTACTTC. It encodes CASSRTPPYEQYF.

This clonotype came up a few times. The rearrangement links TRBV9 to TRBJ2-1; D tentatively fits TRBD1 or TRBD2 (5 bases each). The CDR3 runs to 14 residues. Looked up from germline, CDR1 is SGDLS and CDR2 is YYNGEE. Trimming shortened V by 3 bases and J by 4 bases, and 11 bases separated the two germline ends. The CDR3 region is CASSARGEYNEQFF. As DNA, the CDR3 is TGTGCCAGCAGCGCTAGGGGAGAGTACAATGAGCAGTTCTTC. The full variable domain, in which reference TRBV9 and TRBJ2-1 provide the parts outside the CDR3, is DSGVTQTPKHLITATGQRVTLRCSPRSGDLSVYWYQQSLDQGLQFLIQYYNGEERAKGNILERFSAQQFPDLHSELNLSSLELGDSALYFCASSARGEYNEQFFGPGTRLTVL.

Comments on this clonotype: Just one base apart from a much larger clone, this may be a read error. The genes are TRBV2 and TRBJ2-7, with 8 bases aligning to TRBD1. The germline CDR1 and CDR2 sequences are SNHLY and FYNNEI. The CDR3 is made up of 14 amino acids. Germline trimming cut 5 bases from V and 3 bases from J; bases unmatched to any gene: 6. The CDR3 is CASSYSGTGYEQYF. The CDR3 nucleotides are TGTGCCAGCAGTTACTCCGGGACAGGCTACGAGCAGTACTTC.

This clonotype was observed at least ten times. For the CDR3, the DNA is TGTGCCAGCAGCCCTGACAGGGGGCGGTCTAACTATGGCTACACCTTC. Translated: CASSPDRGRSNYGYTF. The chain employs TRBV13 and TRBJ1-2; TRBD1 matches at 10 bases. V lost 5 bases, J lost 0 bases, and 6 bases stayed unmatched. Germline-derived CDR1 and CDR2 are PRHDT and FYEKMQ (reference sequence). The CDR3 length is 16 residues.

The genes are TRBV19 and TRBJ2-3, with 9 nucleotides matching TRBD2. Germline trimming cut 4 bases from V and 3 bases from J; bases unmatched to any gene: 23. The CDR3 runs to 21 residues. The germline V gene encodes CDR1 LNHDA and CDR2 SQIVND (reference sequence). For the CDR3, the DNA is TGTGCCAGTAGTACGCCGGGCCTAAAACCTCTAGCGGGACACTATACAGATACGCAGTATTTT. Translating gives CASSTPGLKPLAGHYTDTQYF.

This clonotype was recorded at least ten times. The genes are TRBV29-1 and TRBJ2-7, with 8 bases identical to TRBD2. With V trimmed by 2 bases and J by 2 bases, 2 bases remained unmatched. Germline CDR1 SQVTM, CDR2 ANQGSEA. The CDR3 is 13 amino acids. CDR3 in DNA: TGCAGCGTTGAAACTAGCGGCACCTACGAGCAGTACTTC. It codes for CSVETSGTYEQYF.

The V gene is TRBV19, the J gene TRBJ1-5; D unresolved. V was cut by 8 bases and J by 2 bases, with 4 bases left in between. The germline V gene has CDR1 LNHDA and CDR2 SQIVND (reference sequence). This CDR3 spans 11 amino acids. The DNA for the CDR3 is TGTGCCAGTTCCGGCAATCAGCCCCAGCATTTT. Residues: CASSGNQPQHF.

As regards this clonotype: Relative to the germline gene, one junction end is altered; a read error may explain this. The V and J genes are TRBV27 and TRBJ2-1; D unresolved. The CDR3 sequence is 16 residues long. Germline-derived CDR1 and CDR2 are MNHEY and SMNVEV (reference sequence). CDR3 nucleotides: TGTGTCAGCAGCCAAGATGCCAGCCGCTCCTACAATGAGCAGTTCTTC. This gives the protein CVSSQDASRSYNEQFF.

This clonotype has at least ten counts. The chain recombines TRBV6-2 or TRBV6-3 with TRBJ2-7, with 9 nucleotides matching TRBD1. This CDR3 has 15 residues. The junction had 9 bases not matched to a gene; V was cut back by 6 bases and J by 3 bases. The germline V gene encodes CDR1 MNHEY and CDR2 SVGEGT. CDR3 protein: CASRPPGQGDYEQYF. The CDR3 DNA reads as TGTGCCAGCAGACCGCCGGGACAGGGTGACTACGAGCAGTACTTC.

In regard to this clonotype: This may come from a read error, since a much larger clone is one base off. Given the absence of the conserved phenylalanine or tryptophan at the CDR3 end, a read error is likely. The chain joins TRBV12-3 or TRBV12-4 to TRBJ2-7, with TRBD1 matching over 7 bases. V dropped 1 base and J dropped 0; count of bases not matched to a gene: 0. The CDR3 contains 14 residues. The CDR3 region is CASSLGDSSYEQYL. In DNA form, the CDR3 reads TGTGCCAGCAGTTTAGGGGACAGCTCCTACGAGCAGTACCTC.

Comments on this clonotype: A much larger clone sits a single nucleotide away, making a read error possible. The chain recombines TRBV5-5 with TRBJ2-3; 7 bases map to TRBD1. CDR3 length: 15 residues. Germline V gene lookup returns CDR1 SGHKS and CDR2 YYEKEE (reference sequence). The CDR3 reads CASSFIGQVTDTQYF. CDR3 nucleotide sequence: TGCGCCAGCAGCTTTATTGGACAGGTCACAGATACGCAGTATTTT.

Remarks on this clonotype: One end of the junction fails to match germline, which may point to a read error. The rearrangement links TRBV28 to TRBJ1-2; no firm D call. Germline CDR1 is MDHEN and CDR2 is SYDVKM. The CDR3 length is 13 residues. The CDR3 nucleotides read TGTGCCAGCGGTTTAATGAGAGGGAGTGGCTACACCTTC. Translated: CASGLMRGSGYTF.

A note on this clonotype: It may be a read error: a sequence one base away is much more abundant. The chain uses TRBV20-1 and TRBJ2-5, with D tentatively TRBD2 (5 bases). With 7 bases removed from V and 4 bases from J, the gap between germline ends came to 10 bases. The CDR3 is 11 residues long. Germline V gene sequence: CDR1 DFQATT, CDR2 SNEGSKA (reference sequence). In DNA form, the CDR3 reads TGCAGTGTAACTAGAGGAGAGACCCAGTACTTC. Translation: CSVTRGETQYF.

This clonotype was picked up many times. The V call is TRBV18, the J call TRBJ2-1; D is undetermined. The germline V gene has CDR1 KGHSH and CDR2 LQKENI. The CDR3 totals 13 residues. V was cut by 2 bases and J by 1 base, with 3 bases left in between. CDR3 sequence: CASSPKSYNEQFF. The CDR3 nucleotides read TGTGCCAGCTCACCAAAGTCCTACAATGAGCAGTTCTTC.

This clonotype was counted many times. The genes are TRBV4-1 and TRBJ1-1; TRBD1 matches 7 bases. CDR3 size: 13 residues. J gave up 3 bases and V 8 bases, and 6 bases lay outside the gene matches. Germline assignment: CDR1 MGHRA and CDR2 YSYEKL. Here the CDR3 reads CASGQAKDTEAFF. In DNA, the CDR3 is TGCGCCAGCGGACAGGCGAAGGACACTGAAGCTTTCTTT.

This clonotype showed up many times. The DNA for the CDR3 is TGTGCCAGCAGCCCCGGGCTAGCGGGGAGGCAAGAGACCCAGTACTTC. Its protein is CASSPGLAGRQETQYF. The rearrangement joins TRBV6-1 to TRBJ2-5; 9 positions match TRBD2. CDR1 MNHNS and CDR2 SASEGT come from the germline V gene. The junction had 10 bases not matched to a gene; V was cut back by 6 bases and J by 2 bases. The CDR3 spans 16 residues.

This clonotype was seen more than once but under ten times. CDR3 region: CASSQGPSGNTIYF. As DNA, the CDR3 is TGTGCCAGCAGCCAAGGCCCCTCTGGAAACACCATATATTTT. The chain is built from TRBV3-1 and TRBJ1-3; D not certain. This CDR3 comprises 14 residues. Looked up from germline, CDR1 is LGHDT and CDR2 is YNNKEL (reference sequence). The V gene lost 1 base and the J gene lost 0 bases, with 4 bases spanning the gap.